These T cell receptor beta chains were read from a single sample in a study of graft-versus-host responses after intestinal transplantation. No antigen has been assigned to these receptors. The protocol was immunoSEQ multiplex PCR, while the TCRdb copy is restricted to in-frame clones and leaves out a portion. This sample has about 70,000 clones; about 94% occur once, and the top ten carry less than 0.65%. The sequencing here drew on unstimulated CD8+ T cells sorted from spleen or lymph node cells, taken before intestinal transplant. The receptor set was obtained from a human donor who received an intestinal transplant. The CDR3 runs from the conserved cysteine through the conserved F or W. A D gene is named only where the DNA matches it firmly. Expanded clones get a size class; other rows say once, few or many, or leave the size out.

V gene	D gene	clone size	J gene	CDR3 DNA	CDR3 protein
TRBV5-5	NA	few	TRBJ1-1	TGTGCCAGCAGACCTGAAGGAAGGAACACTGAAGCTTTCTTT	CASRPEGRNTEAFF
TRBV2	NA	few	TRBJ1-1	TGTGCCAGCAGTGAAGGGGGGGGTCTCCCTGAAGCTTTCTTT	CASSEGGGLPEAFF
TRBV7-8	TRBD2	NA	TRBJ2-1	TGTGCCAGCAGCCTCCCGACTAGCGGTTCGTACAATGAGCAGTTCTTC	CASSLPTSGSYNEQFF
TRBV7-9	TRBD1	once	TRBJ2-6	TGTGCCAGCAGCTTAGGTCAGGGGGCTGGGGCCAACGTCCTGACTTTC	CASSLGQGAGANVLTF
TRBV28	TRBD2	NA	TRBJ2-5	TGTGCCAGCATTCTCCGGGGACTAGCGGGAGGTCAGGAGACCCAGTACTTC	CASILRGLAGGQETQYF
TRBV7-8	NA	NA	TRBJ2-5	TGTGCCAGCACCCCACCCGGGACGCAAGAGACCCAGTACTTC	CASTPPGTQETQYF
TRBV9	TRBD2	NA	TRBJ2-1	TGTGCCAGCAGCCACCCGGGAGGAGCTAACTACAATGAGCAGTTCTTC	CASSHPGGANYNEQFF
TRBV29-1	TRBD2	once	TRBJ2-7	TGCAGCGTTGGGGGCTGGGAGGGAGGCTCCTACGAGCAGTACTTC	CSVGGWEGGSYEQYF
TRBV25-1	NA	NA	TRBJ2-6	TGTGCCAGCAGTGATGCCGTGTCTGGGGCCAACGTCCTGACTTTC	CASSDAVSGANVLTF
TRBV5-6	TRBD1	NA	TRBJ2-1	TGTGCCAGCAGCTGGGGACAGGGGATCCTCCAAACCTACAATGAGCAGTTCTTC	CASSWGQGILQTYNEQFF
TRBV5-6	NA	NA	TRBJ2-7	TGTGCCAGCAGCTGGGGGGACAGCTCCTACGAGCAGTACTTC	CASSWGDSSYEQYF
TRBV4-1	TRBD1	NA	TRBJ2-1	TGCGCCAGCAGCCTCACAGGGGCTGAGCAGTTCTTC	CASSLTGAEQFF
TRBV27	NA	NA	TRBJ1-5	TGTGCCAGCAGTTTATGGGGTTCGGATCAGCCCCAGCATTTT	CASSLWGSDQPQHF
TRBV10-1	NA	NA	TRBJ2-7	TGCGCCAGCAGTGGCGCCAGCACCTACGAGCAGTACTTC	CASSGASTYEQYF
TRBV27	TRBD2	once	TRBJ2-3	TGTGCCAGAGCGGGGGAGGTTTTGGAGGGGGATAGCACAGATACGCAGTATTTT	CARAGEVLEGDSTDTQYF
TRBV6-5	NA	NA	TRBJ1-1	TGTGCCAGCAGGGGGGCTATGGGGGCTGAAGCTTTCTTT	CASRGAMGAEAFF
TRBV7-9	NA	NA	TRBJ2-1	TGTGCCAGCAGCCCGACCGTACCGAAGAACAATGAGCAGTTCTTC	CASSPTVPKNNEQFF
TRBV11-2	NA	NA	TRBJ1-4	TGTGCCAGCAGCTTAGAAGGGGACACGGGGGGTGAAAAACTGTTTTTT	CASSLEGDTGGEKLFF
TRBV7-8	NA	NA	TRBJ2-2	TGTGCCAGCAGCTTAGCGGGGGAGCTGTTTTTT	CASSLAGELFF
TRBV30	NA	NA	TRBJ1-5	TGTGCCTGGAGTGAGGGGACCGCGGGGAATCAGCCCCAGCATTTT	CAWSEGTAGNQPQHF
TRBV11-3	NA	NA	TRBJ2-1	TGTGCCAGCAGCTTAGATCAACTAACGACAACACAGCGGACCTACAATGAGCAGTTCTTC	CASSLDQLTTTQRTYNEQFF
TRBV19	NA	NA	TRBJ1-1	TGTGCCAGTGGAGGCCGCAGGGCGAACACTGAAGCTTTCTTT	CASGGRRANTEAFF
TRBV6-5	TRBD1	NA	TRBJ1-1	TGTGCCAGCAGTTCAGGGGGCCCGAACACTGAAGCTTTCTTT	CASSSGGPNTEAFF
TRBV27	TRBD1	NA	TRBJ2-7	TGTGCCAGCAGTTTAAACAGGGGGCCATCCTACGAGCAGTACTTC	CASSLNRGPSYEQYF
TRBV4-1	TRBD1	NA	TRBJ2-7	TGCGCCAGCAGCCATTCCGGGACAGGAGCCTACGAGCAGTACTTC	CASSHSGTGAYEQYF
TRBV11-2	NA	NA	TRBJ1-1	TGTGCCAGCACCGGCCTAGGGGACACTGAAGCTTTCTTT	CASTGLGDTEAFF
TRBV18	NA	once	TRBJ2-2	TGTGCCAGCTCGCGCCGTACTAGGGCCGCCGGGGAGCTGTTTTTT	CASSRRTRAAGELFF
TRBV30	NA	NA	TRBJ1-2	TGTGCCTGGAGTTTGTACTATGGCTACACCTTC	CAWSLYYGYTF
TRBV28	TRBD1	NA	TRBJ2-1	TGTGCCATAGACAGGGGGCGCGGTAATGAGCAGTTCTTC	CAIDRGRGNEQFF
TRBV9	NA	NA	TRBJ2-7	TGTGCCAGCAGCGTAGCAAGCTCCTACGAGCAGTACTTC	CASSVASSYEQYF
TRBV4-1	NA	NA	TRBJ1-2	TGCGCCAGCAGCCAAGTGGGTTCCAACTATGGCTACACCTTC	CASSQVGSNYGYTF
TRBV6-1	TRBD2	NA	TRBJ2-1	TGTGCCAGCAGTGCACTAGCGGACAATGAGCAGTTCTTC	CASSALADNEQFF
TRBV27	NA	NA	TRBJ2-1	TGTGCCAGCAGTTTACATCTAGCTCGGTGGCACAATGAGCAGTTCTTC	CASSLHLARWHNEQFF
TRBV2	TRBD2	NA	TRBJ2-1	TGTGCCAGCAGTGAATTGGGGACTATCCCCTACAATGAGCAGTTCTTC	CASSELGTIPYNEQFF
TRBV5-6	NA	NA	TRBJ1-2	TGTGCCAGCAGCTTGCTACAGGGTCGGGATGGCTACACCTTC	CASSLLQGRDGYTF
TRBV4-1	NA	NA	TRBJ2-2	TGCGCCAGCAGCCCGATCTCGGGCGCCGGGGAGCTGTTTTTT	CASSPISGAGELFF
TRBV7-9	NA	NA	TRBJ2-3	TGTGCCAGCGTGAGAGGGAGCTCAGATACGCAGTATTTT	CASVRGSSDTQYF
TRBV28	TRBD1	NA	TRBJ2-7	TGTGCCAGCAGTGAGGACAGGGGCTCCTACGAGCAGTACTTC	CASSEDRGSYEQYF
TRBV18	TRBD1	once	TRBJ1-1	TGTGCCAGCTCAACTTCCAGGGACAGGGGAGGGACTGAAGCTTTCTTT	CASSTSRDRGGTEAFF
TRBV7-6	TRBD1	NA	TRBJ2-7	TGTGCCAGCAGCTTATATGCGGACAGGGCAGGCGAGCAGTACTTC	CASSLYADRAGEQYF
TRBV9	TRBD1	NA	TRBJ1-4	TGTGCCAGCAGCGTCCACGCAGGGGGCGCGACTAATGAAAAACTGTTTTTT	CASSVHAGGATNEKLFF
TRBV1	NA	NA	TRBJ2-4	TGCACCAGCAGCCCATCCTTCCTAGCGGGAGGCGGGTACATTCAGTACTTC	CTSSPSFLAGGGYIQYF
TRBV7-9	NA	NA	TRBJ2-1	TGTGCCAGCAGCTTAGAGGGACTGCTTGAGCAGTTCTTC	CASSLEGLLEQFF
TRBV6-1	TRBD2	NA	TRBJ2-2	TGTGCCAGTTCAGGGACTAGCGGGAGGGACGGGGAGCTGTTTTTT	CASSGTSGRDGELFF
TRBV6-1	TRBD2	NA	TRBJ2-2	TGTGCCAGCAGTGAACCCCAGGGACTAGCAACCGGGGAGCTGTTTTTT	CASSEPQGLATGELFF
TRBV19	TRBD1	NA	TRBJ2-5	TGTGCCAGTAGTATAGGTTCCCTGGACAGGCCGTATGAGCAGTACTTC	CASSIGSLDRPYEQYF
TRBV6-5	NA	NA	TRBJ1-1	TGTGCCAGCAGGGCCGGACAGAACACTGAAGCTTTCTTT	CASRAGQNTEAFF
TRBV10-3	NA	NA	TRBJ1-2	TGTGCCATCAGGACCTTCGCGGGAAGGCAGGGCTATGGCTACACCTTC	CAIRTFAGRQGYGYTF
TRBV19	NA	NA	TRBJ1-5	TGTGCCAGTGGGCCTCGGGGCGCGGGCAATCAGCCCCAGCATTTT	CASGPRGAGNQPQHF
TRBV10-1	NA	NA	TRBJ1-1	TGCGCCAGCAGCCCAACAGACTTGAACACTGAAGCTTTCTTT	CASSPTDLNTEAFF
TRBV6-1	TRBD1	NA	TRBJ1-4	TGTGCCAGCAGTGTTCCCCGGGACAGTGAGGAAAAACTGTTTTTT	CASSVPRDSEEKLFF
TRBV19	TRBD1	NA	TRBJ2-7	TGTGCCAGTAGTCTCGGACAGGGATCTTACGAGCAGTACTTC	CASSLGQGSYEQYF
TRBV6-4	NA	NA	TRBJ1-1	TGTGCCAGCAGTGACCTGAAAACAGGTGAAGCTTTCTTT	CASSDLKTGEAFF